This TCR beta chain originates from a study of radiation and T cells in renal cell carcinoma. Study-wide points: In blood, top tumor clones expanded by 2 weeks, shrinking by 4.

Produced via immunoSEQ multiplex PCR; TCRdb's table is partial and in-frame only. The sample has 100,000 to 150,000 clones; about four fifths are singletons. This CDR3 comprises 15 residues. Germline loops: CDR1 SGDLS, CDR2 YYNGEE. V lost 0 bases, J lost 4 bases, and 10 bases lay in between. About this clone: What it binds is unknown.

Time point described: blood 2 weeks post-SBRT. Treatment denoted: 15 Gy SBRT to primary tumor, nephrectomy 4 weeks later. This renal cell carcinoma was of the clear cell type. The TCR originated in a man aged 50 to 59 with renal cell carcinoma. The chain carries TRBV9 and TRBJ2-2; tentative D call: TRBD2 (6 bases). This specimen consisted of blood, obtained from a patient whose treatment included radiotherapy and nephrectomy. CDR3 in amino acids: CASSVAGSLTGELFF. The CDR3 bases are TGTGCCAGCAGCGTAGCCGGGAGCCTCACCGGGGAGCTGTTTTTT.